Listed here are 5 T cell receptor beta chains from one sample, sequenced in a study of T cell responses to AZD1222 COVID-19 vaccine. The assay was immunoSEQ multiplex PCR, and TCRdb's table has in-frame clones only and misses some. The sample shows about 100,000 clones, roughly nine tenths of them seen only once. The sample consisted of peripheral blood, taken 28 days after the second AZD1222 dose. These receptors were obtained from an adult who received the AZD1222 COVID-19 vaccine.

The CDR3 is CASSQSWYGEQYF. The CDR3 nucleotides read TGTGCCAGCAGCCAATCGTGGTATGGGGAGCAGTACTTC. The rearrangement links TRBV13 to TRBJ2-7; D call uncertain. Trimming shortened V by 5 bases and J by 7 bases, and 15 bases separated the two germline ends. This CDR3 region has 13 residues. CDR1 and CDR2 (germline): PRHDT, FYEKMQ (reference sequence). Filled out from reference TRBV13 and TRBJ2-7, the complete variable domain reads AAGVIQSPRHLIKEKRETATLKCYPIPRHDTVYWYQQGPGQDPQFLISFYEKMQSDKGSIPDRFSAQQFSDYHSELNMSSLELGDSALYFCASSQSWYGEQYFGPGTRLTVT.

The sample holds a few counts of this clone. The rearrangement joins TRBV7-3 to TRBJ1-3; D is undetermined. V was cut by 4 bases and J by 0 bases, with 4 bases left in between. Germline V lookup: CDR1 SGHTA, CDR2 FQGTGA. The CDR3 sequence is 13 residues long. The CDR3 loop is CASSWDSGNTIYF. The DNA for the CDR3 is TGTGCCAGCAGCTGGGACTCTGGAAACACCATATATTTT.

V is TRBV2 and J is TRBJ1-4, with D unresolved. The V gene lost 5 bases and the J gene lost 8 bases, with 21 bases spanning the gap. The CDR3 runs to 16 residues. CDR1 is SNHLY and CDR2 is FYNNEI in the germline V gene. The CDR3 nucleotides are TGTGCCAGCAGTTCCCGTTTTTCCCAAACGGGGGAAAAACTGTTTTTT. Amino acids: CASSSRFSQTGEKLFF.

The rearrangement links TRBV6-5 to TRBJ1-5; D is perhaps TRBD1 (5 bases). The CDR3 extends over 15 amino acids. Germline CDR1 MNHEY, CDR2 SVGAGI. Between the trimmed V and J ends, which lost 5 bases and 3 bases, there was a span of 14 bases. CDR3 sequence (DNA): TGTGCCAGCAGTCAGGACATGAGATACAATCAGCCCCAGCATTTT. Its translation: CASSQDMRYNQPQHF.

The chain links TRBV24-1 to TRBJ1-5, with a tentative D call TRBD1 (6 bases). The ends were cut back, 3 bases at V and 1 base at J, with 9 bases in the middle. The CDR3 runs 15 residues. Germline V gene lookup returns CDR1 KGHDR and CDR2 SFDVKD. In DNA, the CDR3 is TGTGCCACCAGTGATGCCAGGGGAAGCAATCAGCCCCAGCATTTT. Protein product: CATSDARGSNQPQHF.